The T cell receptor beta chain described here comes from a study of T cells in Graves' hyperthyroidism and ophthalmopathy. Germline CDR1 is SEHNR and CDR2 is FQNEAQ (reference sequence). Trimming pared 3 bases from V and 5 bases from J, leaving 5 bases between. The CDR3 runs 11 residues. Stable Graves' hyperthyroidism meant no ophthalmopathy progression within 18 months. Lactation, pregnancy, other autoimmune disease or uncontrolled infection led to exclusion of patients. Study-wide results and limits: A model using 13 V-J features told ophthalmopathy apart from stable hyperthyroidism. The model anticipated ophthalmopathy a median approximately six months pre-onset.

This clonotype was found many times. What it binds is not known. TCR beta CDR3 sequences were amplified from RNA transcripts. HTBI primers were the set used in a first-round RT-PCR of the TCR CDR3. TCRdb called the multiplex PCR reads again in MiXCR, with one record for every CDR3 protein. The sample yields hundreds of thousands of distinct CDR3 sequences, 11% to 15% seen once. The sample comprised blood. J is TRBJ2-7 and V is TRBV7-9; D remains unclear. The clonotype originates from a woman younger than 30 with Graves' hyperthyroidism. Written as DNA, the CDR3 is TGTGCCAGCAGCTTTCTAGACGAGCAGTACTTC. Translation: CASSFLDEQYF.